This passage covers 26 T cell receptor beta chains from one sample sequenced in a study of beta chain features in type 1 diabetes. Every bit of the isolated RNA underwent reverse transcription, so sequencing read expressed TCRB transcripts. Clones were sequenced by immunoSEQ multiplex PCR, and TCRdb holds only the in-frame ones, with some missing. This table has approximately 400,000 clones, about 15% appearing once. Sequenced input: naive CD4+ T cells from blood. All receptors derive from a woman between 18 and 30 years old in good health.

The J gene is TRBJ1-5, the V gene TRBV28; 8 bases line up with TRBD1. Germline V gene sequence: CDR1 MDHEN, CDR2 SYDVKM. The V gene end was trimmed by 6 bases and the J gene end by 3 bases; junction bases not matched to a gene: 7. The CDR3 is made up of 15 amino acids. The CDR3 loop reads CASSPGDRPNQPQHF. CDR3 coding DNA: TGTGCCAGCAGCCCAGGGGACAGGCCCAATCAGCCCCAGCATTTT.

Note on this clone: Within the sample, other DNA sequences also encode this same CDR3. The chain has TRBV5-6 and TRBJ2-7; no clear D. This CDR3 region has 11 residues. Germline values: CDR1 SGHDT, CDR2 YYEEEE. Trimming left V 1 base short and J 4 bases short, with 3 bases between. CDR3 residues: CASSLYYEQYF. CDR3 in DNA: TGTGCCAGCAGCTTGTATTACGAGCAGTACTTC.

The chain couples TRBV15 to TRBJ2-5; D ambiguous. Deletions cut 1 base from V and 5 bases from J, with 5 bases between. Germline V gene sequence: CDR1 LNHNV, CDR2 YYDKDF (reference sequence). This CDR3 has 12 amino acids. Written as DNA, the CDR3 is TGTGCCACCAGCAGAGCGGTGGAGACCCAGTACTTC. It specifies CATSRAVETQYF.

This rearrangement joins TRBV30 to TRBJ2-1; D is perhaps TRBD2 (6 bases). V gave up 0 bases and J gave up 3 bases, with 15 bases separating them. The CDR3 extends over 16 amino acids. The V gene's germline CDR1 is GTSNPN and CDR2 SVGIG (reference sequence). DNA for the CDR3: TGTGCCTGGAGTGTAAGGAGGGCTCCTCACTACAATGAGCAGTTCTTC. Amino acids: CAWSVRRAPHYNEQFF.

This clone has a handful of counts. This chain uses TRBV5-1 with TRBJ2-1; 9 positions agree with TRBD2. The CDR3 sequence is 15 residues long. Germline lookup yields CDR1 SGHRS and CDR2 YFSETQ. Trimming cost V 6 bases and J 6 bases; bases outside gene matches: 10. CDR3 coding DNA: TGCGCCAGCACCTCCCTAGCGGGATTGCCCAATGAGCAGTTCTTC. It encodes CASTSLAGLPNEQFF. Looking up the rest from reference TRBV5-1 and TRBJ2-1 gives the full variable domain: KAGVTQTPRYLIKTRGQQVTLSCSPISGHRSVSWYQQTPGQGLQFLFEYFSETQRNKGNFPGRFSGRQFSNSRSEMNVSTLELGDSALYLCASTSLAGLPNEQFFGPGTRLTVL.

This clone was seen a few times. The chain uses TRBV15 and TRBJ2-7, with TRBD2 identical over 7 bases. The CDR3 consists of 17 residues. Germline V gives CDR1 LNHNV, CDR2 YYDKDF (reference sequence). The ends lost 0 bases at V and 4 bases at J; junction bases unmatched: 12. The CDR3 is CATSREKFGRERYEQYF. DNA of the CDR3: TGTGCCACCAGCAGAGAAAAGTTCGGGCGGGAGCGATACGAGCAGTACTTC.

This chain joins TRBV6-5 and TRBJ1-1, with TRBD1 matching over 7 bases. Germline values: CDR1 MNHEY, CDR2 SVGAGI. V lost 6 bases to trimming and J lost 14 bases; unmatched junction nucleotides: 9. The CDR3 covers 11 residues. Here the CDR3 DNA reads TGTGCCAGCAGCCGGGACAGTCTCGCCTTCTTT. It encodes CASSRDSLAFF.

This chain links TRBV27 with TRBJ1-5; the D is unclear. Germline CDR1 is MNHEY and CDR2 is SMNVEV (reference sequence). V lost 5 bases and J 2 bases, leaving 13 bases between the germline ends. This CDR3 region has 15 residues. The CDR3 coding sequence is TGTGCCAGCAGTCCAGACGGGATGGGCAATCAGCCCCAGCATTTT. This translates into CASSPDGMGNQPQHF.

This chain joins TRBV7-9 and TRBJ2-7; weak D call: TRBD1 (6 bases). Trimming removed 5 bases at V and 7 bases at J, with 30 bases between. Germline CDR1 SEHNR, CDR2 FQNEAQ (reference sequence). CDR3 length: 18 residues. The chain's CDR3 is CASSQPGGRQGGALEQYF. The CDR3 DNA reads TGTGCCAGCAGCCAACCCGGCGGGCGTCAAGGGGGAGCATTAGAGCAGTACTTC. The full variable domain, with the rest looked up from reference TRBV7-9 and TRBJ2-7, is DTGVSQNPRHKITKRGQNVTFRCDPISEHNRLYWYRQTLGQGPEFLTYFQNEAQLEKSRLLSDRFSAERPKGSFSTLEIQRTEQGDSAMYLCASSQPGGRQGGALEQYFGPGTRLTVT.

The gene calls are TRBV5-4 and TRBJ2-3, with 8 positions matching TRBD2. Germline loops: CDR1 SGHNT, CDR2 YYREEE (reference sequence). Unmatched junction bases numbered 7, after V lost 4 bases and J lost 0 bases. This CDR3 has 16 amino acids. CDR3 sequence: CASSRQLAVSTDTQYF. CDR3 in DNA: TGTGCCAGCAGCCGACAACTAGCGGTTAGCACAGATACGCAGTATTTT.

The chain uses TRBV11-2 and TRBJ2-5; 9 nucleotides match TRBD1. V trimming: 11 bases; J trimming: 2 bases; junction bases outside the gene matches: 6. This CDR3 region has 13 residues. Per germline, CDR1 SGHAT and CDR2 FQNNGV. CDR3 bases: TGTGCCGGACAGGGGTTGGTACAAGAGACCCAGTACTTC. It is translated as CAGQGLVQETQYF.

This clone was detected only a few times. The chain employs TRBV15 and TRBJ2-1; a possible D gene is TRBD2 (6 bases). Trimming cost V 6 bases and J 9 bases, with 18 bases left between them. The CDR3 extends over 14 amino acids. Germline V CDR1 and CDR2: LNHNV, YYDKDF (reference sequence). As DNA, the CDR3 is TGTGCCACCAGATTGGAGGGAGCTAATTTTGAGCAGTTCTTC. This codes for CATRLEGANFEQFF.

The chain has TRBV27 and TRBJ2-7, with TRBD1 matching over 7 bases. In germline, CDR1 is MNHEY, CDR2 SMNVEV (reference sequence). Losses at the gene ends were 5 bases for V and 2 bases for J; bases not matched to a gene: 6. The length of the CDR3 is 14 residues. The CDR3, as DNA: TGTGCCAGCAGTCCACGGGACAGAGCCTACGAGCAGTACTTC. Protein sequence: CASSPRDRAYEQYF.

The chain couples TRBV5-1 to TRBJ1-5; 8 bases agree with TRBD1. CDR3 length: 13 residues. Germline trimming cut 4 bases from V and 5 bases from J; bases unmatched to any gene: 2. The germline V gene encodes CDR1 SGHRS and CDR2 YFSETQ. The CDR3 region has the DNA TGCGCCAGCAGCGCGACAGGGGATCAGCCCCAGCATTTT. Its translation: CASSATGDQPQHF.

This clone has just a few counts. The chain joins TRBV7-9 to TRBJ1-2; a possible D gene is TRBD1 (5 bases). Trimming cost V 1 base and J 2 bases, with 20 bases left between them. The CDR3 is 18 amino acids. Germline V gene data show CDR1 as SEHNR and CDR2 as FQNEAQ (reference sequence). CDR3 DNA sequence: TGTGCCAGCAGCTTAGTCTGGCCGGGGGAGTTGCTGAACTATGGCTACACCTTC. Translating it yields CASSLVWPGELLNYGYTF.

The rearrangement links TRBV5-4 to TRBJ2-7, with 10 nucleotides matching TRBD2. V shed 4 bases and J 3 bases; nucleotides not matched to a gene: 10. This CDR3 comprises 16 residues. Germline V gene data show CDR1 as SGHNT and CDR2 as YYREEE (reference sequence). CDR3 sequence (DNA): TGTGCCAGCAGCCCTAATCTAGCGGGGGTCTTCTACGAGCAGTACTTC. Translating gives CASSPNLAGVFYEQYF.

CDR3 sequence: CASSKKGGVRSLDTQYF. Here the CDR3 DNA reads TGTGCCAGCAGCAAAAAAGGGGGGGTAAGGAGTTTGGATACGCAGTATTTT. V usage is TRBV9 and J usage is TRBJ2-3; a weak D match, TRBD2 (7 bases). V lost 4 bases and J lost 6, with 24 bases in between. CDR3 length: 17 amino acids. The V gene's germline CDR1 is SGDLS and CDR2 YYNGEE.

This chain's CDR3 is CASILGTKTGKLFF. CDR3 nucleotide sequence: TGTGCCAGCATCCTCGGGACAAAGACCGGAAAACTGTTTTTT. This chain uses TRBV28 with TRBJ1-4; D perhaps matches TRBD1 (6 bases). The CDR3 contains 14 residues. Germline lookup yields CDR1 MDHEN and CDR2 SYDVKM. The V end lost 7 bases, the J end lost 10 bases, and 19 bases lay between the germline ends.

The V call is TRBV7-9, the J call TRBJ2-2, with 10 positions matching TRBD2. Germline loops: CDR1 SEHNR, CDR2 FQNEAQ (reference sequence). This CDR3 region has 14 residues. Unmatched junction bases numbered 4, after V lost 5 bases and J lost 7 bases. CDR3 sequence: CASSLLAGIGELFF. Here the CDR3 DNA reads TGTGCCAGCAGCCTACTAGCGGGAATCGGGGAGCTGTTTTTT.

There are a few counts of this clone. The chain uses TRBV5-6 and TRBJ2-5; D remains ambiguous. Germline V gives CDR1 SGHDT, CDR2 YYEEEE. Trimming took off 3 bases at V and 6 bases at J, with 6 bases between the two ends. This CDR3 contains 11 residues. CDR3 in amino acids: CASSSEQTQYF. Written as DNA, the CDR3 is TGTGCCAGCAGCTCTGAGCAGACCCAGTACTTC.

In the case of this clone: Other DNA sequences from this sample encode an identical CDR3 as well. The chain uses TRBV9 and TRBJ2-5; 12 nucleotides line up with TRBD2. The V gene end was trimmed by 4 bases and the J gene end by 2 bases; junction bases not matched to a gene: 3. In germline, CDR1 is SGDLS, CDR2 YYNGEE. This CDR3 spans 15 amino acids. The CDR3 reads CASSPGLAGQETQYF. In DNA, the CDR3 is TGTGCCAGCAGCCCCGGACTAGCGGGGCAAGAGACCCAGTACTTC. Combining the CDR3 with reference TRBV9 and TRBJ2-5 gives the whole variable domain DSGVTQTPKHLITATGQRVTLRCSPRSGDLSVYWYQQSLDQGLQFLIQYYNGEERAKGNILERFSAQQFPDLHSELNLSSLELGDSALYFCASSPGLAGQETQYFGPGTRLLVL.

This chain uses TRBV11-3 with TRBJ2-5; D possibly corresponds to TRBD2 (5 bases). This CDR3 comprises 13 residues. Trimming took off 5 bases at V and 2 bases at J, with 9 bases between the two ends. Germline loops: CDR1 SGHNT, CDR2 YENEEA. CDR3 nucleotide sequence: TGTGCCAGCAGCCGCGGGTGGCAAGAGACCCAGTACTTC. This codes for CASSRGWQETQYF.

The V gene is TRBV7-9, the J gene TRBJ2-2; D is unclear. In germline, CDR1 is SEHNR, CDR2 FQNEAQ (reference sequence). CDR3 size: 12 residues. Trimming cost V 6 bases and J 2 bases, with 4 bases left between them. DNA for the CDR3: TGTGCCAGCAGTATTAACACCGGGGAGCTGTTTTTT. Translation: CASSINTGELFF.

This chain links TRBV30 with TRBJ2-5, with 12 bases that match TRBD2. This CDR3 spans 14 amino acids. Per the germline V gene, CDR1 is GTSNPN and CDR2 is SVGIG (reference sequence). The junction had 8 bases not matched to a gene; V was cut back by 3 bases and J by 9 bases. The CDR3 DNA reads as TGTGCCTGGAGCCACTTTACTAGCGGGAGGTCCCAGTACTTC. Amino acid sequence: CAWSHFTSGRSQYF.

This clone was seen a few times. The chain joins TRBV29-1 to TRBJ1-3; the D is unclear. The CDR3 is 12 amino acids. V lost 6 bases and J 0 bases, leaving 6 bases between the germline ends. In germline, CDR1 is SQVTM, CDR2 ANQGSEA. The CDR3 DNA is TGCAGCGTGAGCCACTCTGGAAACACCATATATTTT. It translates to CSVSHSGNTIYF.

The table lists this clone with a few counts. This chain joins TRBV9 and TRBJ1-2, with 7 positions matching TRBD1. With 4 bases clipped from V and 2 bases from J, the junction kept 11 bases outside the gene matches. Germline V gene sequence: CDR1 SGDLS, CDR2 YYNGEE. This CDR3 contains 16 residues. This chain's CDR3 is CASSPDPDRVNYGYTF. DNA of the CDR3: TGTGCCAGCAGCCCCGACCCCGACAGGGTAAACTATGGCTACACCTTC.